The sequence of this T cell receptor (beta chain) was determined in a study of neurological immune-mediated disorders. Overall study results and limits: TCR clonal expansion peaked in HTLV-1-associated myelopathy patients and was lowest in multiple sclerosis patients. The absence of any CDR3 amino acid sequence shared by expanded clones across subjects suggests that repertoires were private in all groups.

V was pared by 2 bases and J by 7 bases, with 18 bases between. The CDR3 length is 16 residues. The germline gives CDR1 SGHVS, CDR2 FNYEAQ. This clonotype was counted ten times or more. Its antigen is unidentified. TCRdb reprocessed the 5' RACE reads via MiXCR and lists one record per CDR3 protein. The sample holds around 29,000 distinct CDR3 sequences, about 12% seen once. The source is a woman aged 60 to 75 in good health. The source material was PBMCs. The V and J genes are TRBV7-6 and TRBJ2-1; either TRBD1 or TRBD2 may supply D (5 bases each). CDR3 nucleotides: TGTGCCAGCAGCTTACTCGGGACGGGTCCTCGGAATGAGCAGTTCTTC. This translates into CASSLLGTGPRNEQFF. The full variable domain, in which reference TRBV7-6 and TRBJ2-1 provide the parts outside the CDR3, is GAGVSQSPRYKVTKRGQDVALRCDPISGHVSLYWYRQALGQGPEFLTYFNYEAQQDKSGLPNDRFSAERPEGSISTLTIQRTEQRDSAMYRCASSLLGTGPRNEQFFGPGTRLTVL.